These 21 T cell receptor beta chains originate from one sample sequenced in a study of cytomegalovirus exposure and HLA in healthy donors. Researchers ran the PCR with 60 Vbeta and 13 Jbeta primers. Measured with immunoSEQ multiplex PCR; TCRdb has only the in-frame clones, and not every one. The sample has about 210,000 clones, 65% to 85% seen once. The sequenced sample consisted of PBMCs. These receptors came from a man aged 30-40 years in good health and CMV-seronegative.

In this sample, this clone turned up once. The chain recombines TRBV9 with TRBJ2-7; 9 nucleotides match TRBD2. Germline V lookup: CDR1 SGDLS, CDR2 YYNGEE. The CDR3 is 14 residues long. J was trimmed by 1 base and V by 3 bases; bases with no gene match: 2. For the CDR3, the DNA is TGTGCCAGCAGCGAAAGCGGGGGGTCCTACGAGCAGTACTTC. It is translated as CASSESGGSYEQYF.

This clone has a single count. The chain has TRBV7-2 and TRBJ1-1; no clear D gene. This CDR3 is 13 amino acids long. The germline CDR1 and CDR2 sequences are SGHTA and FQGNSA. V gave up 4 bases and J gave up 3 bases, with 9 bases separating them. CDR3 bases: TGTGCCAGCAGCTCCATTCGAGACACTGAAGCTTTCTTT. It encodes CASSSIRDTEAFF.

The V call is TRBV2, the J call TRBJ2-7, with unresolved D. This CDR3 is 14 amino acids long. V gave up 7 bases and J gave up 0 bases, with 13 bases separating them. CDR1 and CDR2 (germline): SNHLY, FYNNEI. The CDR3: CASKKVQFSYEQYF. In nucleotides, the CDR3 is TGTGCCAGCAAGAAGGTACAGTTCTCCTACGAGCAGTACTTC.

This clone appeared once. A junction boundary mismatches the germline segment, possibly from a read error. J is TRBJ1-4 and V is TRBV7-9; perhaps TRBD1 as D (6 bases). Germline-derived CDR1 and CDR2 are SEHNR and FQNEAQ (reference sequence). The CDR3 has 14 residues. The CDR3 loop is CSSSPGEGFEKLFF. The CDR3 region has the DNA TGTTCCAGCAGCCCAGGGGAGGGCTTCGAAAAACTGTTTTTT. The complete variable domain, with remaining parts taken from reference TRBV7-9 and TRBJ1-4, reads DTGVSQNPRHKITKRGQNVTFRCDPISEHNRLYWYRQTLGQGPEFLTYFQNEAQLEKSRLLSDRFSAERPKGSFSTLEIQRTEQGDSAMYLCSSSPGEGFEKLFFGSGTQLSVL.

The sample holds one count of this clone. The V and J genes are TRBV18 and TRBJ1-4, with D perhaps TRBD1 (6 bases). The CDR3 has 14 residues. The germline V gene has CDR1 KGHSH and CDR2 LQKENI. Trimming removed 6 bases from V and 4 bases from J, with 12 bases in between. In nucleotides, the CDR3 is TGTGCCAGCTCGTCACAGGGTATTAATGAAAAACTGTTTTTT. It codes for CASSSQGINEKLFF.

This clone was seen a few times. The CDR3 coding sequence is TGCGCCAGCATTGGGGGACAGGGGGCACAAGAGACCCAGTACTTC. This codes for CASIGGQGAQETQYF. This rearrangement joins TRBV5-1 to TRBJ2-5, with 12 bases matching TRBD1. The CDR3 sequence is 15 residues long. Germline V lookup: CDR1 SGHRS, CDR2 YFSETQ. Losses at the gene ends were 6 bases for V and 2 bases for J; bases not matched to a gene: 5.

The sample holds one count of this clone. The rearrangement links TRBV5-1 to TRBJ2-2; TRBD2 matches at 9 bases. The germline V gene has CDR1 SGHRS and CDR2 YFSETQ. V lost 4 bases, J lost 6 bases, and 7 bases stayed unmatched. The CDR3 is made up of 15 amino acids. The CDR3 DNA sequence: TGCGCCAGCAGCCGCGGGGGGGCTTATTCCGGGGAGCTGTTTTTT. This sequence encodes CASSRGGAYSGELFF.

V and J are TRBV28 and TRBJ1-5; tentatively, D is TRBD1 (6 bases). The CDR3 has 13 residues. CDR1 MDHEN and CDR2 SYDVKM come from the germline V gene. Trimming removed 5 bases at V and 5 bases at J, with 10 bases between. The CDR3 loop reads CASSPGVYQPQHF. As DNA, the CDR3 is TGTGCCAGCAGTCCAGGGGTATATCAGCCCCAGCATTTT.

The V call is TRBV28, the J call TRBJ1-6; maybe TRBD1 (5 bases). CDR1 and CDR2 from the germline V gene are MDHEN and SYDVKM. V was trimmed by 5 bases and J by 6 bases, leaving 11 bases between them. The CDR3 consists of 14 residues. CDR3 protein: CASSPDRVNSPLHF. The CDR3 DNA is TGTGCCAGCAGTCCCGACAGAGTTAATTCACCCCTCCACTTT. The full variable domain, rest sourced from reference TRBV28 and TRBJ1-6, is DVKVTQSSRYLVKRTGEKVFLECVQDMDHENMFWYRQDPGLGLRLIYFSYDVKMKEKGDIPEGYSVSREKKERFSLILESASTNQTSMYLCASSPDRVNSPLHFGNGTRLTVT.

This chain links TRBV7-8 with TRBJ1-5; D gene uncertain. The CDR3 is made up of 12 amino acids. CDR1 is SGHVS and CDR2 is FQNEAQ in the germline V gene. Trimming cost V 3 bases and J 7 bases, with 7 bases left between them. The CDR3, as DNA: TGTGCCAGCAGCTTGACGGGGCAGCCCCAGCATTTT. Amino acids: CASSLTGQPQHF.

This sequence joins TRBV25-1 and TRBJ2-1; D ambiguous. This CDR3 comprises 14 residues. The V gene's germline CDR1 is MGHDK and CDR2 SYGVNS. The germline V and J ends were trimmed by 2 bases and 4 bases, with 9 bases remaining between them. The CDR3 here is CASSEEFGYNEQFF. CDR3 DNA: TGTGCCAGCAGTGAAGAATTCGGTTACAATGAGCAGTTCTTC.

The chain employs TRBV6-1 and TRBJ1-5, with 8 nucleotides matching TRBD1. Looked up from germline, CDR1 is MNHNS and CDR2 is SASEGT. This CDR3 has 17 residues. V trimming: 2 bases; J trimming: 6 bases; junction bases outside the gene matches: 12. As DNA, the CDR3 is TGTGCCAGCAGTGAATCGGGCAGGGGGCGACTCAGTCAGCCCCAGCATTTT. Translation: CASSESGRGRLSQPQHF.

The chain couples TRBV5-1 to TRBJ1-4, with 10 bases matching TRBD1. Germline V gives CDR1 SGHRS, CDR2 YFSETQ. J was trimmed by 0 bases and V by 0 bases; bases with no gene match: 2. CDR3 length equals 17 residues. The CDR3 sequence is CASSLDGQGATNEKLFF. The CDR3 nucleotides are TGCGCCAGCAGCTTGGACGGACAGGGGGCAACTAATGAAAAACTGTTTTTT. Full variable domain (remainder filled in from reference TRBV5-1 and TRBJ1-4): KAGVTQTPRYLIKTRGQQVTLSCSPISGHRSVSWYQQTPGQGLQFLFEYFSETQRNKGNFPGRFSGRQFSNSRSEMNVSTLELGDSALYLCASSLDGQGATNEKLFFGSGTQLSVL.

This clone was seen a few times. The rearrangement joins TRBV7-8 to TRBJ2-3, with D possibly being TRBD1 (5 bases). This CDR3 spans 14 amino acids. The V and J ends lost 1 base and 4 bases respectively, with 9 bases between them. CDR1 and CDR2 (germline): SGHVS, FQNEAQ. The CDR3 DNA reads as TGTGCCAGCAGCTTAGTCCAGGGCGCAGATACGCAGTATTTT. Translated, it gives CASSLVQGADTQYF.

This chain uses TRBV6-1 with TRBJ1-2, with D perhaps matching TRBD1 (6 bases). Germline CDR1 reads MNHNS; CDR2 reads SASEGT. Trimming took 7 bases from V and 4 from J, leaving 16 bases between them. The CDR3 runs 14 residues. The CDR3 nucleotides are TGTGCCAGCATTACCTGGGGGACATCCTATGGCTACACCTTC. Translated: CASITWGTSYGYTF.

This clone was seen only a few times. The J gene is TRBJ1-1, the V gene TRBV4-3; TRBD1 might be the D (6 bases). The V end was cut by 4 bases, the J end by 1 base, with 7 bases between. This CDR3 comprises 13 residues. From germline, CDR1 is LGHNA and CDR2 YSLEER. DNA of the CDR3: TGCGCCAGCAGCCGGACAGCGAACACTGAAGCTTTCTTT. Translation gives CASSRTANTEAFF.

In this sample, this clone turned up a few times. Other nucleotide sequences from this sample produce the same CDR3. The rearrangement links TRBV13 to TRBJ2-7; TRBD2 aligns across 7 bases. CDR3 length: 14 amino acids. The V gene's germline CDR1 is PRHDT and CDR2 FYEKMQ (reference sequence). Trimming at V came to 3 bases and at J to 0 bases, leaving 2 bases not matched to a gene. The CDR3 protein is CASSLPGGSYEQYF. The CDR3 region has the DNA TGTGCCAGCAGCTTGCCGGGGGGCTCCTACGAGCAGTACTTC.

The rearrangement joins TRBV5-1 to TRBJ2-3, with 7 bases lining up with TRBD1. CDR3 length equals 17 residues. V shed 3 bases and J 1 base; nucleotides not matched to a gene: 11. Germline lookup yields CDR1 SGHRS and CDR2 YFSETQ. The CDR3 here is CASSWAPRGSGTDTQYF. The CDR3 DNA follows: TGCGCCAGCAGCTGGGCCCCCAGGGGGAGCGGCACAGATACGCAGTATTTT.

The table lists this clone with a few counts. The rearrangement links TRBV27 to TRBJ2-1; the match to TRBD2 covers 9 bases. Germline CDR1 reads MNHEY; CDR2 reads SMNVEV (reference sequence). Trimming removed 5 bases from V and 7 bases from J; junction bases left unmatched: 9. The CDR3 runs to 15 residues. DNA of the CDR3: TGTGCCAGCAGTCTTGTCGCGGGGGGGCCAAATGAGCAGTTCTTC. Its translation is CASSLVAGGPNEQFF.

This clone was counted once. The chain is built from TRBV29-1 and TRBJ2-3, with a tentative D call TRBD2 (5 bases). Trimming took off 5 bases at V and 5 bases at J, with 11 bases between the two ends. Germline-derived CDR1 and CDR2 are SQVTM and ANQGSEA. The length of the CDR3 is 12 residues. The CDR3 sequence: CSVSWAGDTQYF. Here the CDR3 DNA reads TGCAGCGTTAGTTGGGCGGGAGATACGCAGTATTTT.

The CDR3 sequence: CASSSRLAGRGTQYF. The CDR3 nucleotides read TGTGCCAGCAGTTCCAGACTAGCTGGTAGGGGGACCCAGTACTTC. The chain links TRBV28 to TRBJ2-5; TRBD2 agrees at 7 bases. The CDR3 length is 15 residues. J gave up 7 bases and V 4 bases, and 12 bases lay outside the gene matches. The germline V gene has CDR1 MDHEN and CDR2 SYDVKM.